Below, 5 T cell receptor beta chains from the same sample are listed, as sequenced in a study of T cell responses to AZD1222 COVID-19 vaccine (dated by TCRdb to the early 2020s). This sample's time point label indicates: baseline before first vaccination. Libraries were prepared through the immunoSEQ multiplex PCR assay. Held by TCRdb, this immuneACCESS table contains in-frame sequences only and omits some clones. Under half of the omission traces to an unresolved V gene where checked; the cause of the rest is unknown. This sample gives fewer than 120,000 clones in total; around 85% of them show up just once. In total, the top ten clones hold around 4.6% of the sample. The source was peripheral blood, collected on day 0 of AZD1222 vaccination. These receptors were obtained from an adult in good health.

The gene calls are TRBV7-2 and TRBJ1-5; D ambiguous. The CDR3 spans 14 residues. Germline V CDR1 and CDR2: SGHTA, FQGNSA. The ends were cut back, 0 bases at V and 7 bases at J, with 10 bases in the middle. The CDR3 region is CASSLASGGQPQHF. Here the CDR3 DNA reads TGTGCCAGCAGCTTAGCGTCGGGAGGGCAGCCCCAGCATTTT.

The chain carries TRBV18 and TRBJ2-2; 8 nucleotides align to TRBD1. The CDR3 covers 15 residues. Germline-derived CDR1 and CDR2 are KGHSH and LQKENI. The V gene end was trimmed by 0 bases and the J gene end by 5 bases; junction bases not matched to a gene: 2. The DNA of the CDR3 is TGTGCCAGCTCACCACCAACAGGGGGAACCGGGGAGCTGTTTTTT. Translation gives CASSPPTGGTGELFF.

The V gene is TRBV11-2, the J gene TRBJ2-1, with 13 nucleotides matching TRBD2. After removal of 5 bases from V and 8 bases from J, the junction contained 6 bases not matched to a gene. The CDR3 length is 15 residues. Germline loops: CDR1 SGHAT, CDR2 FQNNGV. The CDR3 is CASSKLAGGEDEQFF. As DNA, the CDR3 is TGTGCCAGCAGCAAACTAGCGGGAGGGGAAGATGAGCAGTTCTTC.

The V call is TRBV7-2, the J call TRBJ1-1, with D possibly matching TRBD1 (5 bases). This CDR3 has 15 residues. CDR1 and CDR2 (germline): SGHTA, FQGNSA. Trimming shortened V by 5 bases and J by 1 base, and 14 bases separated the two germline ends. DNA for the CDR3: TGTGCCAGCAGCCGCCGGGGGGGGACGAACACTGAAGCTTTCTTT. Translated: CASSRRGGTNTEAFF. Drawing the rest from reference TRBV7-2 and TRBJ1-1, the complete variable domain is GAGVSQSPSNKVTEKGKDVELRCDPISGHTALYWYRQSLGQGLEFLIYFQGNSAPDKSGLPSDRFSAERTGGSVSTLTIQRTQQEDSAVYLCASSRRGGTNTEAFFGQGTRLTVV.

This clone was observed a handful of times. The CDR3 bases are TGTGCTAGTGGCGCCGCGGGGAGCAATCAGCCCCAGCATTTT. Translated, it gives CASGAAGSNQPQHF. The rearrangement uses TRBV12-5 and TRBJ1-5; D uncertain. The CDR3 has 14 amino acids. The V and J ends lost 6 bases and 1 base respectively, with 10 bases between them. The germline V gene encodes CDR1 LGHNT and CDR2 FRNRAP.